This is a list of T cell receptor beta chains from one sample in a study of human T cells and chemical hapten exposure. A single record per CDR3 protein comes from TCRdb applying MiXCR to the RACE reads. This table holds 150,000 to 200,000 distinct CDR3 sequences, around a quarter found once. The sample was whole blood, taken in connection with sensitization to the hapten diphenylcyclopropenone (DPC). The receptors shown here come from a woman younger than 35 with alopecia areata. Some clones in this sample may be carry-over from other donors' samples. Each CDR3 is given with its conserved first and last residue. D genes are given only for firm matches.

v_call	d_call	cdr3_length	j_call	cdr3_aa
TRBV4-2	-	14	TRBJ1-4	CASSQRGTDEKLFF
TRBV29-1	-	11	TRBJ2-1	CSVEYLGLGFF
TRBV7-6	TRBD1	16	TRBJ2-5	CASSLATGQGQETQYF
TRBV27	-	12	TRBJ1-5	CASSLYGQPQHF
TRBV29-1	-	10	TRBJ1-1	CSVAWTEAFF
TRBV25-1	TRBD1	18	TRBJ2-1	CASSLQGASRLSYNEQFF
TRBV7-9	-	15	TRBJ1-1	CASRRGGGMNTEAFF
TRBV4-1	TRBD1	15	TRBJ1-5	CASSLGQGFNQPQHF
TRBV20-1	TRBD2	15	TRBJ2-1	CSARGWGGVKNEQFF
TRBV7-9	TRBD1	16	TRBJ2-2	CASSYPDRANTGELFF
TRBV11-1	-	17	TRBJ2-1	CASSLIRPSRTHNEQFF
TRBV7-9	TRBD1	14	TRBJ2-7	CASSVQGQGYEQYF
TRBV24-1	-	18	TRBJ1-1	CATQGGFRKGIGDTEAFF
TRBV7-2	-	15	TRBJ2-7	CASSLEVGGSYEQYF
TRBV11-1	TRBD2	16	TRBJ2-1	CASSSQAGERAGGQFF
TRBV10-2	-	15	TRBJ1-5	CASSESGGRNQPQHF
TRBV4-3	-	13	TRBJ2-7	CASSRTEWDEQYF
TRBV5-1	TRBD1	14	TRBJ2-4	CASSGGDRDNIQYF
TRBV6-2/TRBV6-3	-	15	TRBJ1-1	CASRGLYVGNTEAFF
TRBV29-1	-	10	TRBJ1-2	CSVGGKGYTF
TRBV27	-	16	TRBJ2-3	CASSYGGGGPTDTQYF
TRBV4-3	TRBD1	15	TRBJ1-4	CASSQDRGQDEKLFF
TRBV7-2	-	14	TRBJ1-5	CASSRRGVGQPQHF
TRBV10-3	TRBD2	14	TRBJ2-7	CAISVGTSVYEQYF
TRBV2	-	13	TRBJ1-5	CASMDGEGQPQHF
TRBV3-1	-	13	TRBJ2-3	CASTQTVGQTQYF
TRBV7-6	-	17	TRBJ2-1	CASSLGPGTPSRNEQFF
TRBV27	TRBD1	14	TRBJ2-1	CASSPRDRGDEQFF
TRBV4-1	-	15	TRBJ2-7	CASSQPWQGTYEQYF
TRBV10-3	-	13	TRBJ1-2	CAISEYGANGYTF
TRBV4-2	-	14	TRBJ1-5	CASSQVTGDQPQHF